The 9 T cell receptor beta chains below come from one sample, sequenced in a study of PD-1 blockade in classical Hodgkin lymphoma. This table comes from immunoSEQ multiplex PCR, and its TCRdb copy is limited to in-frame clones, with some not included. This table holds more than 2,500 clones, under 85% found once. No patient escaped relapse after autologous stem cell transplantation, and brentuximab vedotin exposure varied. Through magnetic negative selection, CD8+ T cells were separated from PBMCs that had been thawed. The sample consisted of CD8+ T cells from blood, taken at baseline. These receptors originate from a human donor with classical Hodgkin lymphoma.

CDR3 nucleotide sequence: TGTGCCAGCGGGTCAGGCGTTTACGAGCAGTACTTC. It is translated as CASGSGVYEQYF. This chain uses TRBV25-1 with TRBJ2-7; D is unresolved. Germline-derived CDR1 and CDR2 are MGHDK and SYGVNS. The V gene lost 8 bases and the J gene lost 4 bases, with 12 bases spanning the gap. The CDR3 covers 12 residues.

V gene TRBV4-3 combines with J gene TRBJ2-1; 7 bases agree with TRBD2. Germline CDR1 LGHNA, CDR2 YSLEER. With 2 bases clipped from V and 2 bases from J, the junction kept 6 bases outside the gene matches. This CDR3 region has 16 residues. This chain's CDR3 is CASSQFSGKTYNEQFF. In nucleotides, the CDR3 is TGCGCCAGCAGCCAATTCAGCGGGAAAACCTACAATGAGCAGTTCTTC.

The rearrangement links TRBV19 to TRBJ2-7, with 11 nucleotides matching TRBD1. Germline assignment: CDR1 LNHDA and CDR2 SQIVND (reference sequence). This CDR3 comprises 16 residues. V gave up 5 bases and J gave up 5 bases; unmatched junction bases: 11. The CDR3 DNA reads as TGTGCCAGTAGTCTCCGGGACAGGGGGTTTAGGAACGAGCAGTACTTC. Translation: CASSLRDRGFRNEQYF.

CDR3 protein: CASSDSVGVSVSEQFF. The CDR3 DNA sequence: TGTGCCAGCAGTGACTCGGTGGGAGTATCCGTCAGTGAGCAGTTCTTC. The rearrangement uses TRBV6-4 and TRBJ2-1; TRBD2 might be the D (5 bases). This CDR3 comprises 16 residues. V was pared by 0 bases and J by 9 bases, with 18 bases between. Looked up from germline, CDR1 is MRHNA and CDR2 is SNTAGT.

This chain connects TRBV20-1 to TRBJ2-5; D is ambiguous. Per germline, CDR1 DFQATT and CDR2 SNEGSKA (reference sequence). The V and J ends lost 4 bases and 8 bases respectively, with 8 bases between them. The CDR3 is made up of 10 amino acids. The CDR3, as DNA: TGCAGTGCTAAGGTCGTAACCCAGTACTTC. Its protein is CSAKVVTQYF.

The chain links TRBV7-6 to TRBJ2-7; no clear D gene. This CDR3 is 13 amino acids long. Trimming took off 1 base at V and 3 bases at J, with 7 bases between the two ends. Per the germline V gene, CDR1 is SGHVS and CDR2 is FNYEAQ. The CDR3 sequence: CASSLGDSYEQYF. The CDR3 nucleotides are TGTGCCAGCAGCTTAGGTGATAGCTACGAGCAGTACTTC.

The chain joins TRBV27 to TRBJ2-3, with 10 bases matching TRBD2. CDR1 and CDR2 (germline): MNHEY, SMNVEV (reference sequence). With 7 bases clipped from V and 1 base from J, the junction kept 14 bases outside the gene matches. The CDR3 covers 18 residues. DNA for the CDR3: TGTGCCAGCACCTTCCCCCCCCATACTAGCGGGGGCACAGATACGCAGTATTTT. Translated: CASTFPPHTSGGTDTQYF.

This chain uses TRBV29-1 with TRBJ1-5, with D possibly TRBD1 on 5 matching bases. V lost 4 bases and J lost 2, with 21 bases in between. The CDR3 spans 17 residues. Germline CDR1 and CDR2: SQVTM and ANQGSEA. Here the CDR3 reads CSVVGAASPGGNQPQHF. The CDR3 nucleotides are TGCAGCGTTGTAGGGGCTGCTTCTCCGGGAGGCAATCAGCCCCAGCATTTT.

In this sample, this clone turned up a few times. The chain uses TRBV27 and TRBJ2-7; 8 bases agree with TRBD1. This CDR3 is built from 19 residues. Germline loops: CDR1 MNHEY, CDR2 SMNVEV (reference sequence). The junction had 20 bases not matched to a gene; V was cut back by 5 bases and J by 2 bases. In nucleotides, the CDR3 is TGTGCCAGCAGTCTAGGGACAGGATCATCCCTAGTGGTGACCTACGAGCAGTACTTC. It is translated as CASSLGTGSSLVVTYEQYF.